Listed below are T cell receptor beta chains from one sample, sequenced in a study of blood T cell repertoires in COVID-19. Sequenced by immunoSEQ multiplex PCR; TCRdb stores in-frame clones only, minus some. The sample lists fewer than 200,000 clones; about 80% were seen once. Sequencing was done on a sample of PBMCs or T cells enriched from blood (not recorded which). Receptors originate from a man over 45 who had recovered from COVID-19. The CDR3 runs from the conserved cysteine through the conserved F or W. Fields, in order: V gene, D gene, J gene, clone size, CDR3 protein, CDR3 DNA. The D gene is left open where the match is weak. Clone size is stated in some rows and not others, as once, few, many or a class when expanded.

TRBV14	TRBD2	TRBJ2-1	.	CASSPAGGPWNEQFF	TGTGCCAGCAGCCCAGCGGGGGGGCCTTGGAATGAGCAGTTCTTC
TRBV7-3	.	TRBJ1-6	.	CASSLTDNNSPLHF	TGTGCCAGCAGTCTGACAGATAATAATTCACCCCTCCACTTT
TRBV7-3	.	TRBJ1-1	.	CASSLRGPGEAFF	TGTGCCAGCAGCTTAAGAGGGCCGGGGGAAGCTTTCTTT
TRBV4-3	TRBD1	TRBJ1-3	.	CASSHYRDRDSGNTIYF	TGCGCCAGCAGCCATTACCGGGACAGGGACTCTGGAAACACCATATATTTT
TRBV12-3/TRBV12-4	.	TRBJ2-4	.	CASSLRENIQYF	TGTGCCAGCAGTTTGCGGGAAAACATTCAGTACTTC
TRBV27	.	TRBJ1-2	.	CASSLSGNYGYTF	TGTGCCAGCAGTTTAAGCGGTAACTATGGCTACACCTTC
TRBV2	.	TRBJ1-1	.	CASSGQVAPVNTEAFF	TGTGCCAGCAGTGGACAGGTTGCCCCCGTGAACACTGAAGCTTTCTTT
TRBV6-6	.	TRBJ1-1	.	CASTTGGGTEAFF	TGTGCCAGCACCACGGGGGGGGGCACTGAAGCTTTCTTT
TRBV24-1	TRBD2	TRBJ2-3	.	CATSEPSGGSDTQYF	TGTGCCACCAGTGAGCCTAGCGGGGGATCCGATACGCAGTATTTT
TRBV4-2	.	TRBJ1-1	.	CASSQDPGEQNTEAFF	TGTGCCAGCAGCCAAGATCCGGGAGAACAGAACACTGAAGCTTTCTTT
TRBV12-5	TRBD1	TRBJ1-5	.	CASGLVLRQGAGNQPQHF	TGTGCTAGTGGTTTGGTCCTGAGACAGGGGGCGGGCAATCAGCCCCAGCATTTT
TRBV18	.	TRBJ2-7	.	CASSPGTNSYEQYF	TGTGCCAGCTCACCTGGGACAAACTCCTACGAGCAGTACTTC
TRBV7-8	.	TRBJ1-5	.	CASRLSGTHSNQPQHF	TGTGCCAGCAGACTTAGCGGGACCCATAGCAATCAGCCCCAGCATTTT
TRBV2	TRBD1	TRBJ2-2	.	CASTRYRDRVDTGELFF	TGTGCCAGCACGCGGTACCGGGACAGGGTTGACACCGGGGAGCTGTTTTTT
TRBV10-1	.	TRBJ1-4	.	CASRYGENEKLFF	TGCGCCAGCAGGTATGGGGAGAATGAAAAACTGTTTTTT
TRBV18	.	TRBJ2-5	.	CASSRPGPGETQYF	TGTGCCAGCTCACGACCAGGTCCCGGGGAGACCCAGTACTTC
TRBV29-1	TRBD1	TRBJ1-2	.	CSVAPGQGVRGYTF	TGCAGCGTCGCGCCGGGACAGGGAGTTCGGGGCTACACCTTC
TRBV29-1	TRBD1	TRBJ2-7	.	CSVDTGGERYEQYF	TGCAGCGTTGACACAGGGGGAGAGAGGTACGAGCAGTACTTC
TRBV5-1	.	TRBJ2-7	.	CASSLGQGRSYEQYF	TGCGCCAGCAGCTTGGGGCAGGGCAGGTCCTACGAGCAGTACTTC
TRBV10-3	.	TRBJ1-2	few	CAISPSREDGYTF	TGTGCCATCAGTCCCTCGAGGGAGGATGGCTACACCTTC
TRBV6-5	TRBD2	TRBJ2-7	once	CASRSSGVAYEQYF	TGTGCCTCCAGGAGTAGCGGGGTTGCCTACGAGCAGTACTTC
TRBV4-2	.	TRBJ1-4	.	CASSREIRGTNEKLFF	TGTGCCAGCAGCCGGGAAATTCGGGGGACTAATGAAAAACTGTTTTTT
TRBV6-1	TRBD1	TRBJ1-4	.	CASSEGTGGSEKLFF	TGTGCCAGCAGTGAAGGAACAGGGGGGAGTGAAAAACTGTTTTTT
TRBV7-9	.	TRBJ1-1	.	CASSERGEAFF	TGTGCCAGCAGCGAAAGGGGGGAAGCTTTCTTT
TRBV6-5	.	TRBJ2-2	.	CASSYSRGLVTGELFF	TGTGCCAGCAGTTACTCCCGGGGGTTGGTTACCGGGGAGCTGTTTTTT
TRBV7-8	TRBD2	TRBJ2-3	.	CASSWAYSGGTDTQYF	TGTGCCAGCAGCTGGGCTTATAGCGGGGGCACAGATACGCAGTATTTT